This T cell receptor beta chain comes out of a study of CD8+CD57+ T cells in acquired aplastic anemia. For the study at large: Each DNA sample taken from sorted CD4+ and CD8+ cells came to 2.5 to 4 ug on average. In CD4+ cells, healthy donors produced an average of approximately 11 million reads. Study-level points and caveats: Simpson's diversity of CD8+ cells was not significantly different in patients compared with controls.

V lost 7 bases, J lost 6 bases, and 8 bases stayed unmatched. The CDR3 covers 14 residues. Germline CDR1 is SQVTM and CDR2 is ANQGSEA. The TCR beta profiling, which covered VDJ combination and CDR3 sequence, was carried out using genomic DNA as the template. In TCRdb, the reads were re-called with MiXCR into one record per CDR3 protein. In the table there are some 200,000 distinct CDR3 sequences, approximately 60% of which are singletons. Concerning this clonotype itself: Antigen unknown.

The sequencing sample was made of sorted CD4+, CD8+, or CD8+CD57+ T cells (not recorded which) from PBMCs. This chain uses TRBV29-1 with TRBJ2-2; 10 bases map to TRBD1. The clonotype originates from a human donor in good health. The CDR3 reads CSARDRGRAGELFF. The CDR3, as DNA: TGCAGCGCACGGGACAGGGGACGGGCCGGGGAGCTGTTTTTT.